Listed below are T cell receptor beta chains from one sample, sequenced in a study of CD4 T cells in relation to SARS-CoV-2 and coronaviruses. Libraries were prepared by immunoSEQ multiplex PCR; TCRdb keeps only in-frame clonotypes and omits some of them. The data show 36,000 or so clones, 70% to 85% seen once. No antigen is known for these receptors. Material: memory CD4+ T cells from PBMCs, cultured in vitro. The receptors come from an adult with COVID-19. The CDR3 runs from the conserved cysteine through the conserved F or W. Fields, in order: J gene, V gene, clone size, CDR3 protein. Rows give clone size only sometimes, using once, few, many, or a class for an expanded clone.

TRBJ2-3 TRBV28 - CASSPGTRADTQYF
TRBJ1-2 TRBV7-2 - CASSLVAGSRRGYTF
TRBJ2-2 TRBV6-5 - CAARLRATGELFF
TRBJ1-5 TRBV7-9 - CASSLETGGGNQPQHF
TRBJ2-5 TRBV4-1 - CASSQLGGKYQETQYF
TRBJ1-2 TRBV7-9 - CASSPTGRGHGYTF
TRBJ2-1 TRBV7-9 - CASTKGQGESSEQFF
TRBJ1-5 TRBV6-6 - CASSYGDNSNQPQHF
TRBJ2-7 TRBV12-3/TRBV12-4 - CASSSDSYEQYF
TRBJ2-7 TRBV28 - CASTPPGHSSYEQYF
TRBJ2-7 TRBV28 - CASSFTGLANYEQYF
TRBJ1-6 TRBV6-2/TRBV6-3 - CASSYPTSPLHF
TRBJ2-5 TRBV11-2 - CASSLGLGQQETQYF
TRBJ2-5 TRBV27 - CASSYNRGRETQYF
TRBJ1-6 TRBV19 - CASRSQGAGSPLHF
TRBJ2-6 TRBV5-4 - CASSILGGAGANVLTF
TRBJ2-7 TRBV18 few CASSRDSTYEQYF
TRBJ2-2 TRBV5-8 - CASSLGINTGELFF
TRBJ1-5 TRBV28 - CASSPQFTGNQPQHF
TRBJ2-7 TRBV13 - CASSGSGPPHGEQYF